This T cell receptor beta chain came from a study of blood T cell repertoires in COVID-19. For the study at large: PBMCs, B-cell-depleted T cells, or T cells provided the cDNA or gDNA that made up the material.

This CDR3 contains 13 residues. Germline V gene data show CDR1 as MDHEN and CDR2 as SYDVKM. Trimming pared 6 bases from V and 6 bases from J, leaving 12 bases between. The assay was immunoSEQ multiplex PCR, and TCRdb's table has in-frame clones only and misses some. The table shows about 190,000 clones, with about 83% occurring only once. Seattle patients were enrolled while actively infected and followed longitudinally. The sample was peripheral blood. The sequence was collected from a woman in her seventies with COVID-19, enrolled during active disease. The gene calls are TRBV28 and TRBJ1-5; a weak D match, TRBD1 (6 bases). The CDR3 spells CASRGGWTQPQHF. The CDR3 bases are TGTGCCAGCAGAGGGGGATGGACTCAGCCCCAGCATTTT.